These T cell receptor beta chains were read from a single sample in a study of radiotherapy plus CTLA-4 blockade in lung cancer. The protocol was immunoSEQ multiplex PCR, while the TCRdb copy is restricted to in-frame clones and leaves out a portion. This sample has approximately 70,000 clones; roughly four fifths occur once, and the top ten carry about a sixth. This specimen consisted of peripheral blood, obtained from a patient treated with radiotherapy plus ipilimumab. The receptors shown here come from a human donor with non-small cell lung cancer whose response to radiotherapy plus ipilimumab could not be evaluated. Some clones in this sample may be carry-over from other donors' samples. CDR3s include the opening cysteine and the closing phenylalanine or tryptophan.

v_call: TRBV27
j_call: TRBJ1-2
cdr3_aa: CASRGGGENYGYTF

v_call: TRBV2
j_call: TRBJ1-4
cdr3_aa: CASGIGSAYEKLFF

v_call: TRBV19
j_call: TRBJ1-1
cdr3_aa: CASSAPRGPMNTEAFF

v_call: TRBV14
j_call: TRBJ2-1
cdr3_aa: CASSQDRGNEQFF

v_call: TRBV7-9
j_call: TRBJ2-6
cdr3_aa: CASSPDRGRLSGANVLTF

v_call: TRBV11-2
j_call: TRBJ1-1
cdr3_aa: CASSSQGRTEAFF

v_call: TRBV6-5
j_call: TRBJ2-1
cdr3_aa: CASSYSDRGRSEQFF

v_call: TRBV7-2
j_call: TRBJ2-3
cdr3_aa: CASSARDRPTDTQYF

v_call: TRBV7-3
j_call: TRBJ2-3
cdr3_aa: CASSLEGTSGGAWNPTDTQYF

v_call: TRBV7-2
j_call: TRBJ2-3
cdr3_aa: CASSRQGRSWTDTQYF

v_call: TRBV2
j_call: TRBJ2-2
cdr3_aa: CASSEGSARGNTGELFF

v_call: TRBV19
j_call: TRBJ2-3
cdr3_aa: CASKTSGGPSSTDTQYF

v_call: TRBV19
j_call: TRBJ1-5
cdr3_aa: CASSMTGARSNQPQHF

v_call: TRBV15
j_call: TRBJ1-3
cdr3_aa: CATSDTWGGTFSGNTIYF

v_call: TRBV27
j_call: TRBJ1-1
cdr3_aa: CASSHRGPSDAFF

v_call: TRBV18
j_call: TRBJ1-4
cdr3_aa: CASSPPKGMGEKLFF

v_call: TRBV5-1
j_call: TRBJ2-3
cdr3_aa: CASSFQGGPDNTQYF

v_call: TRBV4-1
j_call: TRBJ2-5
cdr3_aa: CASSQGSLAGGLETQYF

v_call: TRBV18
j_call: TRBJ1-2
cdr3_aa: CASSPLQLNYGYTF

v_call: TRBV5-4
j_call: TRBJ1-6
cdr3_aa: CASSSGQGGNSYNSPLHF

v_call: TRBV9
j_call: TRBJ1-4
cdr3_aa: CASWLARVDEKLFF

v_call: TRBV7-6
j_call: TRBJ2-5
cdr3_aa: CASSGTSLQETQYF

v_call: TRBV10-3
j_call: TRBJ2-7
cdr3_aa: CAISGQGSHEQYF

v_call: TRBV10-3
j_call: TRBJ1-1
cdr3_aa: CAISVGQTGKNTEAFF

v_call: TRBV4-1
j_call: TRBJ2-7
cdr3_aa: CASRPRTGDSYEQYF

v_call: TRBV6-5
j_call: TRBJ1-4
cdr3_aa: CASSPTGTNEKLFF

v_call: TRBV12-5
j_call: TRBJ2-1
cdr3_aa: CASGPGGVRYNEQFF

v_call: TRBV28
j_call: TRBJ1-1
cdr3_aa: CASSLRFWAGQPNTEAFF

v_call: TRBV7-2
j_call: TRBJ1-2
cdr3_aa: CASSSGQGDYGYTF

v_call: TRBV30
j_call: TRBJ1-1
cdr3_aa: CAWSSGSEAFF

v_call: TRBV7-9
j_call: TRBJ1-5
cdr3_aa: CASSATGGSQHF

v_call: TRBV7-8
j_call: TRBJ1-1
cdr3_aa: CASSLQGNTEAFF

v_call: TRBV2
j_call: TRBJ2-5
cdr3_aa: CASSVRGGETQYF

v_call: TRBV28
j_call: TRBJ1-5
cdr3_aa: CASSYNVQPQHF

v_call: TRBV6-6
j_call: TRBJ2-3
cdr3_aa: CASSWTGFTDTQYF

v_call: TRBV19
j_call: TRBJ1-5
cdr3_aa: CASSSQGTNQPQHF

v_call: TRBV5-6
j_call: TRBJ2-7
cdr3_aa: CASSYVRPSGEQYF

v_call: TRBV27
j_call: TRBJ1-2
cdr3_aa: CASSAGWRGGYTF

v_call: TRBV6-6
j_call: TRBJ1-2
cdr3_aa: CASSVMADYGYTF

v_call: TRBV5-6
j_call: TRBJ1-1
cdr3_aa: CASSFITEAFF

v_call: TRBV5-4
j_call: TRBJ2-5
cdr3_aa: CASSPGQDLQETQYF

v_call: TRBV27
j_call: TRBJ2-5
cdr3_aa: CASSTRTSGVRETQYF

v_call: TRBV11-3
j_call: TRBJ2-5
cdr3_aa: CASSLDLASGGEETQYF

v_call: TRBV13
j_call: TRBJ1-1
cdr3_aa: CASSEQGQFMNTEAFF

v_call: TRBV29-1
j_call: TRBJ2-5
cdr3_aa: CSVVGVETQYF

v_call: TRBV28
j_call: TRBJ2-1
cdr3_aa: CASSHSGTESNEQFF

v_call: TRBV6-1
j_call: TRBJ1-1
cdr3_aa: CASSVTGTGNTEAFF

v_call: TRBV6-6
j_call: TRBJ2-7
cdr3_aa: CASRPGVTYEQYF

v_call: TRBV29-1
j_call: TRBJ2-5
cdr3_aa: CSVAGGETQYF

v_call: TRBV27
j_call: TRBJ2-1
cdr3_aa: CASSFGGNEQFF

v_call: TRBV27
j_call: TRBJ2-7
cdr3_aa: CASRGGALSYEQYF